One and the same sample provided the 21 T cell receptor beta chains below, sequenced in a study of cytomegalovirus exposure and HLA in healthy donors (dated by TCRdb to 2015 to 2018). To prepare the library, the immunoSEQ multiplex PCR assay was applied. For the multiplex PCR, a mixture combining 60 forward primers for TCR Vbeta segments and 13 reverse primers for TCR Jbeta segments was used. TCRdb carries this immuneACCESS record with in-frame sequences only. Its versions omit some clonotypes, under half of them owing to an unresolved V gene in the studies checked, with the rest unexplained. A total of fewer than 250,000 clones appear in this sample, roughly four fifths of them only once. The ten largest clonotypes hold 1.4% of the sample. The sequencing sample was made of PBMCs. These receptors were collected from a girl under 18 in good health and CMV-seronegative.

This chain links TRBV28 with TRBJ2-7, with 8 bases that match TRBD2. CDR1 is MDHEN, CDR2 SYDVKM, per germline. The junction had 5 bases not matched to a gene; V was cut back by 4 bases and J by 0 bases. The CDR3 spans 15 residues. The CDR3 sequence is CASSSPGGPSYEQYF. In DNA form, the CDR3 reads TGTGCCAGCAGTTCCCCGGGAGGGCCCTCCTACGAGCAGTACTTC.

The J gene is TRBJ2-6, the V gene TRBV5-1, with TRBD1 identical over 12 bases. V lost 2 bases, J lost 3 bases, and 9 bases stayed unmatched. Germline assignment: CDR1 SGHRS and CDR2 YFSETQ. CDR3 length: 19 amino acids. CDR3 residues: CASSFTGTGGRVGANVLTF. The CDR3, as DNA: TGCGCCAGCAGCTTCACCGGGACAGGGGGCCGCGTTGGGGCCAACGTCCTGACTTTC.

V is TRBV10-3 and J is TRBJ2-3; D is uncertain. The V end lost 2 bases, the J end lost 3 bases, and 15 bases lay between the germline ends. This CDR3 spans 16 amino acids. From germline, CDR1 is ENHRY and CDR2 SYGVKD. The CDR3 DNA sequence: TGTGCCATCAGTGAGGGCGGAAAGGCCTCGACAGATACGCAGTATTTT. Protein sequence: CAISEGGKASTDTQYF.

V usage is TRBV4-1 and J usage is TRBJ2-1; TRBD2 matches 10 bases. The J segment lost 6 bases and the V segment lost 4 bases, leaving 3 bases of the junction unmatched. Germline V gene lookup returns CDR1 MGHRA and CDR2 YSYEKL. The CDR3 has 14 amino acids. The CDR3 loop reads CASSLQREGNEQFF. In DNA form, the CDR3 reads TGCGCCAGCAGCCTCCAGCGGGAGGGCAATGAGCAGTTCTTC.

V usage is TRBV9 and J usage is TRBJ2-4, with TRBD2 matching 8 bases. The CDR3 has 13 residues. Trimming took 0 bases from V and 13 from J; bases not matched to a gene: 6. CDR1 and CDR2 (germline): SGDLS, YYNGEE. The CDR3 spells CASSVETGGPQYF. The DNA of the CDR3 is TGTGCCAGCAGCGTAGAAACGGGAGGGCCGCAGTACTTC.

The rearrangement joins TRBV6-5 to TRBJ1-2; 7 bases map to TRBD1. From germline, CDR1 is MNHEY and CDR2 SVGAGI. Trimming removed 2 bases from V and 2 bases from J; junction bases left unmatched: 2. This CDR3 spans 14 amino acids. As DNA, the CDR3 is TGTGCCAGCAGTTACAGGGGGCTGAACTATGGCTACACCTTC. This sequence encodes CASSYRGLNYGYTF.

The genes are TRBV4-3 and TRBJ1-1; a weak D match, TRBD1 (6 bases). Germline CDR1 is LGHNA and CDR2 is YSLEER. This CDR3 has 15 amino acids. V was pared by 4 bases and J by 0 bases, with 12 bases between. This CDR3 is CASSPQGSLNTEAFF. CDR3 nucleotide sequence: TGCGCCAGCAGCCCCCAGGGGTCATTGAACACTGAAGCTTTCTTT.

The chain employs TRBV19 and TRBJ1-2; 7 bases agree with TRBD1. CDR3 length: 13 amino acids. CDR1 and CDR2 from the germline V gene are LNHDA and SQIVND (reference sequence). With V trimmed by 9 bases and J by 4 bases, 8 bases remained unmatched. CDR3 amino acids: CASGTEVGYGYTF. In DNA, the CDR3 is TGTGCCAGCGGGACAGAGGTGGGCTATGGCTACACCTTC.

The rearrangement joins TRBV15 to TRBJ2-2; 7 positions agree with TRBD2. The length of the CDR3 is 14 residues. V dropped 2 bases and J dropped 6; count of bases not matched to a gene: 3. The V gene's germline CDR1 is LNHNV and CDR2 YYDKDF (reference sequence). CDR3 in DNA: TGTGCCACCAGCAGACCCCGGGGGGCCGGGGAGCTGTTTTTT. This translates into CATSRPRGAGELFF.

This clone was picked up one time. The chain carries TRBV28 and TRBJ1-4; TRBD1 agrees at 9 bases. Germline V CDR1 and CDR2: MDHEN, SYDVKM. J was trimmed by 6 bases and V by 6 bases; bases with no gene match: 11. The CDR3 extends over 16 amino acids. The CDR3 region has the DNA TGTGCCAGCAGCCTCAGAACCGGGACAGGGTATGAAAAACTGTTTTTT. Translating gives CASSLRTGTGYEKLFF.

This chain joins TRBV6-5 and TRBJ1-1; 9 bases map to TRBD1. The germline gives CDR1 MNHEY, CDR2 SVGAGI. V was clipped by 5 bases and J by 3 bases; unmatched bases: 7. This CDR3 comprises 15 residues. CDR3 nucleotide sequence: TGTGCCAGCAGTCGGGACAGGGAGGAGGACACTGAAGCTTTCTTT. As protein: CASSRDREEDTEAFF.

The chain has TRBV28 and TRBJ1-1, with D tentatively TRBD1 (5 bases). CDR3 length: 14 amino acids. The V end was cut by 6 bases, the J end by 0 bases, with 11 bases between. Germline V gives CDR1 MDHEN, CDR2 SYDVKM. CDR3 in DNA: TGTGCCAGCAGCCTCGCGACAGTGAACACTGAAGCTTTCTTT. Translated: CASSLATVNTEAFF.

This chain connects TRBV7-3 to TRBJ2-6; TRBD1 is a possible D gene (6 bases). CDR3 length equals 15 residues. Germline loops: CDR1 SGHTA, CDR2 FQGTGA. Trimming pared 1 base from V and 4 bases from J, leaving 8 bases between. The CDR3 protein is CASSLNRAGANVLTF. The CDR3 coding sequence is TGTGCCAGCAGCTTAAACAGGGCCGGGGCCAACGTCCTGACTTTC. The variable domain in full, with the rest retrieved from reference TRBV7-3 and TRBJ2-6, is GAGVSQTPSNKVTEKGKYVELRCDPISGHTALYWYRQSLGQGPEFLIYFQGTGAADDSGLPNDRFFAVRPEGSVSTLKIQRTERGDSAVYLCASSLNRAGANVLTFGAGSRLTVL.

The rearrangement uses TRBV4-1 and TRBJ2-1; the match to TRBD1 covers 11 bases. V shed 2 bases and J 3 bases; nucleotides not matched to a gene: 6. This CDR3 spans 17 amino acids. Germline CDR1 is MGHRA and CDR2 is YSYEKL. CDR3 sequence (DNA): TGCGCCAGCAGCCAATCGATGGGGACAGGGGGCTACAATGAGCAGTTCTTC. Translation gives CASSQSMGTGGYNEQFF.

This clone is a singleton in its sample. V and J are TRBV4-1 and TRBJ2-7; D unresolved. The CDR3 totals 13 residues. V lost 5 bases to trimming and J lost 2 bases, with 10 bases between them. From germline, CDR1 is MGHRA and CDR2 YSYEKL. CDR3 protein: CASSSTTTYEQYF. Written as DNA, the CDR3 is TGCGCCAGCAGCTCTACTACAACCTACGAGCAGTACTTC.

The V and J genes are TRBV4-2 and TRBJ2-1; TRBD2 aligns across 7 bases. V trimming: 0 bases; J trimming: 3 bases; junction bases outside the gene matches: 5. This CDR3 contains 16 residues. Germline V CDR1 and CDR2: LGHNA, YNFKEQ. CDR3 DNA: TGTGCCAGCAGCCAAGATGGCGGGAGCAACTACAATGAGCAGTTCTTC. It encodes CASSQDGGSNYNEQFF.

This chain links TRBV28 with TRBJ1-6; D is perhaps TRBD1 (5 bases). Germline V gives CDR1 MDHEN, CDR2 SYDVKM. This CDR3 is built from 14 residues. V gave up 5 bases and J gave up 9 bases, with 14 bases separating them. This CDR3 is CASSPRVMSSPLHF. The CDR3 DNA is TGTGCCAGCAGTCCCAGGGTTATGAGTTCACCCCTCCACTTT.

The CDR3 nucleotides are TGTGCCAGCAGTTTAGGAAGGGGAATTCAAGAGACCCAGTACTTC. This encodes CASSLGRGIQETQYF. V and J are TRBV27 and TRBJ2-5, with a weak D call TRBD1 (5 bases). This CDR3 has 15 amino acids. The germline V gene encodes CDR1 MNHEY and CDR2 SMNVEV (reference sequence). V was shortened by 2 bases and J by 2 bases, with 12 bases between the two germline ends.

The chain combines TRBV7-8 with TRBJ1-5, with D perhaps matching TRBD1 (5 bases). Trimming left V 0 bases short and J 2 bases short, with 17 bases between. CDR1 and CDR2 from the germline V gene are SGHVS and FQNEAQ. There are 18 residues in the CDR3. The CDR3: CASSLARRGGMGNQPQHF. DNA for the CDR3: TGTGCCAGCAGCTTAGCGCGGAGGGGAGGGATGGGCAATCAGCCCCAGCATTTT.

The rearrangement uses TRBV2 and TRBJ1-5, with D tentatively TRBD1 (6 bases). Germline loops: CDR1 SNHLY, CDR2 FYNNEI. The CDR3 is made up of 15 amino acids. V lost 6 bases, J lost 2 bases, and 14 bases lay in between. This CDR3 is CASRTDSLGNQPQHF. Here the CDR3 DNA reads TGTGCCAGCAGAACGGACAGTCTTGGCAATCAGCCCCAGCATTTT.

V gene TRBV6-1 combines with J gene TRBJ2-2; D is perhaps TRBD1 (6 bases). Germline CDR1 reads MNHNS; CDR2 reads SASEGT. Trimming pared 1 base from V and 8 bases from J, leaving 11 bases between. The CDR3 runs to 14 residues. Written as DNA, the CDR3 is TGTGCCAGCAGTGAAGACAGGGTCGTTGGGGAGCTGTTTTTT. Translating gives CASSEDRVVGELFF.